This T cell receptor (beta chain) was retrieved from a study of early T cells in non-severe SARS-CoV-2 infection. Study as a whole: The study sequenced bulk RNA from unsorted whole blood, with chains unpaired. Study findings and constraints: Matches to VDJdb favored anti-spike CD8 responses and missed private and CD4 specificities.

This clonotype was observed many times. Its specificity is unknown. Tagging with unique molecular identifiers was applied to individual cDNA molecules. TCRdb called the 5' RACE reads again in MiXCR, with one record for every CDR3 protein. The table records under 70,000 distinct CDR3 sequences, around 5.7% of them present only once. V shed 4 bases, J shed 7 bases, and the junction held 7 bases outside the gene matches. CDR3 length equals 13 residues. Germline assignment: CDR1 LGHNA and CDR2 YSLEER. Sequences were derived from whole blood, sampled at baseline. The TCR was taken from an adult who was a healthcare worker with PCR-confirmed SARS-CoV-2 infection or an uninfected control (not recorded which). The chain carries TRBV4-3 and TRBJ2-7, with 7 bases identical to TRBD1. CDR3 amino acids: CASSLQTGREQYF. Here the CDR3 DNA reads TGCGCCAGCAGCCTCCAGACAGGGCGGGAGCAGTACTTC.